This T cell receptor (beta chain) was observed in a study of T-cell memory formation after mild COVID-19. Study-wide results and caveats: Clones contracting across day 15 to 85 had a balanced CD4/CD8 profile; later expanding clones leaned CD4+. The finding that pre-infection memory included some responding clones suggested that cross-reactive memory joined. SARS-CoV-2 specificity of second-wave clones peaking day 37 was unconfirmed.

CDR3 size: 14 residues. Trimming stripped 6 bases from V and 5 bases from J, with 15 bases between. Germline CDR1 reads MNHEY; CDR2 reads SMNVEV (reference sequence). On this clonotype: Its specificity is unknown.

Barcoded TCR alpha and TCR beta cDNA libraries with UMIs came from 5'RACE using constant-segment primers. One entry per CDR3 protein results from TCRdb running MiXCR on the 5' RACE reads. The table lists some 250,000 distinct CDR3 sequences, roughly 18% of them singletons, with approximately 22% in the top ten. The receptor's source is a man between 18 and 35 years old who had mild COVID-19 (a few samples of this study predate the infection). Cell type and time point are not known. The J gene is TRBJ2-3, the V gene TRBV27; no clear D. Source material: PBMCs or a T cell subset sorted from them (not recorded which). CDR3 sequence reads: CASRPTSPKDTQYF. The CDR3 bases are TGTGCCAGCAGACCGACCTCCCCCAAAGATACGCAGTATTTT.